Below are 18 T cell receptor beta chains sequenced from a single sample in a study of identical twins' blood T cells. TCRdb called the 5' RACE reads again in MiXCR, with one record for every CDR3 protein. The table lists 300,000 to 450,000 distinct CDR3 sequences, roughly 28% of them singletons. The sample was PBMCs. These receptors all stem from a woman aged 18 to 55 in good health.

This clonotype appeared a few times. This chain joins TRBV11-2 and TRBJ1-1; D is possibly TRBD1 (5 bases). The CDR3 is 16 residues long. Trimming left V 4 bases short and J 0 bases short, with 15 bases between. Germline CDR1 is SGHAT and CDR2 is FQNNGV. The CDR3 is CASSSSDSSLNTEAFF. The DNA of the CDR3 is TGTGCCAGCAGCTCCTCCGACAGTTCTCTGAACACTGAAGCTTTCTTT.

A remark on this clonotype: Germline and junction disagree at one end, which may indicate a read error. The gene calls are TRBV5-1 and TRBJ2-1, with D maybe TRBD2 (5 bases). CDR3 length: 13 residues. Germline V gives CDR1 SGHRS, CDR2 YFSETQ. CDR3 in amino acids: CACSLSGEGEQFF. In DNA form, the CDR3 reads TGCGCCTGCAGCTTGTCTGGAGAGGGTGAGCAGTTCTTC. Full variable domain (remainder filled in from reference TRBV5-1 and TRBJ2-1): KAGVTQTPRYLIKTRGQQVTLSCSPISGHRSVSWYQQTPGQGLQFLFEYFSETQRNKGNFPGRFSGRQFSNSRSEMNVSTLELGDSALYLCACSLSGEGEQFFGPGTRLTVL.

The genes are TRBV19 and TRBJ1-3; D gene uncertain. The CDR3 is made up of 15 amino acids. Trimming took 3 bases from V and 0 from J, leaving 9 bases between them. Looked up from germline, CDR1 is LNHDA and CDR2 is SQIVND (reference sequence). The CDR3 is CASSISASSGNTIYF. The CDR3 coding sequence is TGTGCCAGTAGTATTTCGGCGAGCTCTGGAAACACCATATATTTT.

In regard to this clonotype: This may stem from a read error, because a much larger clone lies one nucleotide away. J is TRBJ1-2 and V is TRBV28; tentative D call: TRBD1 (6 bases). Looked up from germline, CDR1 is MDHEN and CDR2 is SYDVKM. This CDR3 contains 15 residues. Trimming shortened V by 4 bases and J by 0 bases, and 12 bases separated the two germline ends. CDR3 amino acids: CASSSRDITNYGYTF. The CDR3 DNA reads as TGTGCCAGCAGTTCCCGGGACATAACTAACTATGGCTACACCTTC.

This chain links TRBV12-3 or TRBV12-4 with TRBJ1-1, with 9 positions matching TRBD1. The CDR3 is made up of 13 amino acids. The ends lost 10 bases at V and 4 bases at J; junction bases unmatched: 7. This chain's CDR3 is CATHRGRITEAFF. The CDR3 DNA sequence: TGTGCCACCCACAGGGGGCGCATCACTGAAGCTTTCTTT.

This clonotype appeared a few times. The chain employs TRBV3-1 and TRBJ1-1; 8 positions agree with TRBD1. Germline assignment: CDR1 LGHDT and CDR2 YNNKEL (reference sequence). The CDR3 sequence is 15 residues long. Trimming at V came to 4 bases and at J to 8 bases, leaving 12 bases not matched to a gene. In DNA form, the CDR3 reads TGTGCCAGCAGCCCGATGGGAGGGACAGGCAAAGAAGCTTTCTTT. This sequence encodes CASSPMGGTGKEAFF.

This clonotype was observed a few times. This may come from a read error, since a much larger clone is one base off. The chain links TRBV6-1 to TRBJ1-1, with D hard to call. Trimming stripped 6 bases from V and 3 bases from J, with 5 bases between. This CDR3 comprises 11 residues. The germline V gene encodes CDR1 MNHNS and CDR2 SASEGT. CDR3 in amino acids: CASSVYTEAFF. The CDR3 bases are TGTGCCAGCAGCGTATACACTGAAGCTTTCTTT.

The CDR3 DNA reads TGTGCCAGCTCCCCCCGGGACGGGCAGCCCCAGCATTTT. It translates to CASSPRDGQPQHF. The chain carries TRBV18 and TRBJ1-5; possibly TRBD1 for D (5 bases). V was cut by 6 bases and J by 7 bases, with 13 bases left in between. The germline V gene encodes CDR1 KGHSH and CDR2 LQKENI. This CDR3 has 13 residues.

This clonotype has more than one count but fewer than ten. V and J are TRBV7-2 and TRBJ2-5; D gene ambiguous. The CDR3 length is 13 residues. Germline V lookup: CDR1 SGHTA, CDR2 FQGNSA. Trimming removed 1 base at V and 5 bases at J, with 8 bases between. CDR3 protein: CASSLDPTETQYF. The CDR3, as DNA: TGTGCCAGCAGCTTAGATCCCACCGAGACCCAGTACTTC.

This clonotype appeared a single time. The J gene is TRBJ2-1, the V gene TRBV20-1, with TRBD2 as a possible D gene (7 bases). The V gene lost 5 bases and the J gene lost 4 bases, with 12 bases spanning the gap. Germline V lookup: CDR1 DFQATT, CDR2 SNEGSKA (reference sequence). The CDR3 contains 13 residues. Here the CDR3 reads CSALRGGYNEQFF. Written as DNA, the CDR3 is TGCAGTGCTCTGAGGGGGGGATACAATGAGCAGTTCTTC.

The chain recombines TRBV29-1 with TRBJ2-4; perhaps TRBD1 as D (5 bases). Trimming took 2 bases from V and 2 from J, leaving 13 bases between them. The length of the CDR3 is 15 residues. The germline CDR1 and CDR2 sequences are SQVTM and ANQGSEA. CDR3 residues: CSVEPGLDSKNIQYF. The DNA of the CDR3 is TGCAGCGTTGAACCAGGGCTGGATTCCAAAAACATTCAGTACTTC.

The rearrangement links TRBV5-4 to TRBJ1-1; 8 bases map to TRBD1. Trimming cost V 2 bases and J 5 bases; bases outside gene matches: 8. CDR3 length: 15 residues. Germline lookup yields CDR1 SGHNT and CDR2 YYREEE (reference sequence). The CDR3 sequence is CASSFMDRAGTEAFF. The CDR3, as DNA: TGTGCCAGCAGCTTCATGGACAGGGCGGGAACTGAAGCTTTCTTT.

This clonotype has a handful of counts. The J gene is TRBJ1-2, the V gene TRBV7-9; D is unresolved. Germline CDR1 SEHNR, CDR2 FQNEAQ (reference sequence). The CDR3 is 13 residues long. V gave up 5 bases and J gave up 2 bases, with 9 bases separating them. The CDR3 loop reads CASSDAGNYGYTF. Here the CDR3 DNA reads TGTGCCAGCAGCGATGCGGGGAACTATGGCTACACCTTC.

This clonotype turned up a few times. The V gene is TRBV20-1, the J gene TRBJ2-3; 7 bases fit TRBD2. The J segment lost 2 bases and the V segment lost 7 bases, leaving 9 bases of the junction unmatched. Germline values: CDR1 DFQATT, CDR2 SNEGSKA (reference sequence). CDR3 length equals 14 residues. CDR3: CSGGGVKVTDTQYF. The CDR3 nucleotides are TGCAGTGGGGGGGGTGTTAAGGTCACAGATACGCAGTATTTT.

This clonotype was counted a few times. The rearrangement joins TRBV5-1 to TRBJ1-1, with D possibly TRBD1 on 5 matching bases. V was trimmed by 0 bases and J by 7 bases, leaving 10 bases between them. The CDR3 is 13 residues long. Germline V gene data show CDR1 as SGHRS and CDR2 as YFSETQ. The CDR3 coding sequence is TGCGCCAGCAGCTTGGTCCGGGGGGATGAAGCTTTCTTT. Amino acid sequence: CASSLVRGDEAFF.

This clonotype was seen a handful of times. V and J are TRBV6-1 and TRBJ1-1; weak D call: TRBD1 (5 bases). CDR1 is MNHNS, CDR2 SASEGT, per germline. V lost 2 bases to trimming and J lost 7 bases, with 8 bases between them. The CDR3 runs to 12 residues. CDR3 in DNA: TGTGCCAGCAGTGAATGGGGGGGTGAAGCTTTCTTT. This sequence encodes CASSEWGGEAFF.

The chain combines TRBV25-1 with TRBJ2-7, with D unresolved. The CDR3 runs to 14 residues. The germline V gene encodes CDR1 MGHDK and CDR2 SYGVNS. V was shortened by 3 bases and J by 2 bases, with 11 bases between the two germline ends. For the CDR3, the DNA is TGTGCCAGCAGTGAGGTGCCGGATACCTACGAGCAGTACTTC. The encoded protein is CASSEVPDTYEQYF.

J is TRBJ2-7 and V is TRBV4-3; no reliable D call. V lost 2 bases, J lost 6 bases, and 11 bases lay in between. Germline CDR1 is LGHNA and CDR2 is YSLEER. The CDR3 covers 13 residues. Here the CDR3 reads CASSQYMVGEQYF. The CDR3, as DNA: TGCGCCAGCAGCCAATATATGGTGGGCGAGCAGTACTTC.